This T cell receptor (beta chain) is from a study of cytomegalovirus exposure and HLA in healthy donors. This clone was found once. Between the trimmed V and J ends, which lost 0 bases and 5 bases, there was a span of 17 bases. Germline V lookup: CDR1 MGHRA, CDR2 YSYEKL. This CDR3 is built from 16 residues. PCR involved 60 Vbeta and 13 Jbeta primers. TCRdb's table, derived via immunoSEQ multiplex PCR, lists solely in-frame clones and lacks some. The data contain about 130,000 clones, roughly 80% of them singletons. The sequenced sample was PBMCs. V usage is TRBV4-1 and J usage is TRBJ2-7; TRBD1 might be the D (5 bases). This sequence originates from a woman aged 45 to 65 in good health and CMV-seronegative. CDR3 DNA: TGCGCCAGCAGCCAAGATGTCAGGGTGGCACTCCACGAGCAGTACTTC. As protein: CASSQDVRVALHEQYF.